These 20 T cell receptor beta chains came from one sample sequenced in a study of breast tumors, draining lymph nodes, adjacent tissues. TCRdb independently ran MiXCR on the multiplex PCR reads; one entry per CDR3 protein. The repertoire holds some 100,000 distinct CDR3 sequences, 21% seen once, with less than 1.5% in the top ten. Samples came from axillary lymph nodes draining the breast cancer. The specimen was axillary lymph node tissue. These receptors came from a female donor with breast cancer. Some clones in this sample may be carry-over from other donors' samples.

Ten or more counts support this clonotype. The chain joins TRBV3-1 to TRBJ2-1; possible D gene TRBD1, 6 bases. CDR1 is LGHDT and CDR2 is YNNKEL in the germline V gene (reference sequence). There are 12 residues in the CDR3. Trimming took 1 base from V and 9 from J, leaving 7 bases between them. The chain's CDR3 is CASSQVGGEQFF. The DNA for the CDR3 is TGTGCCAGCAGCCAAGTAGGGGGTGAGCAGTTCTTC.

In this sample, this clonotype turned up a few times. A much bigger clone sits one base away, suggesting this may be a read error. V usage is TRBV29-1 and J usage is TRBJ1-2, with TRBD1 matching over 10 bases. The CDR3 runs to 14 residues. Germline V gene sequence: CDR1 SQVTM, CDR2 ANQGSEA. With 4 bases clipped from V and 3 bases from J, the junction kept 5 bases outside the gene matches. In nucleotides, the CDR3 is TGCAGCGTTGTAGGGGACAGGGGTGACTATGGCTACACCTTC. This translates into CSVVGDRGDYGYTF.

The sample holds many counts of this clonotype. This sequence joins TRBV9 and TRBJ2-7, with 7 bases fitting TRBD2. Germline assignment: CDR1 SGDLS and CDR2 YYNGEE. V trimming: 4 bases; J trimming: 2 bases; junction bases outside the gene matches: 12. The CDR3 sequence is 16 residues long. In DNA form, the CDR3 reads TGTGCCAGCAGCCCAAGGGGCGGGGGATCGGCCTACGAGCAGTACTTC. It translates to CASSPRGGGSAYEQYF.

This clonotype has more than one count but fewer than ten. The rearrangement links TRBV11-2 to TRBJ2-3, with D tentatively TRBD1 or TRBD2 (8 bases each). Trimming cost V 2 bases and J 5 bases, with 17 bases left between them. The CDR3 extends over 16 amino acids. Germline loops: CDR1 SGHAT, CDR2 FQNNGV. CDR3 amino acids: CASSLTSSGTGDTQYF. CDR3 bases: TGTGCCAGCAGCTTAACTAGTAGCGGGACAGGAGATACGCAGTATTTT.

As regards this clonotype: This sequence may be a read error, since a much larger clone differs from it by one base. The CDR3 DNA sequence: TGTGTCACCAGCCCTGAGGGGGTCCCAGGGGATACGCAGTATTTT. This encodes CVTSPEGVPGDTQYF. This rearrangement joins TRBV15 to TRBJ2-3, with a possible D match to TRBD1 (6 bases). CDR3 length: 15 residues. Germline CDR1 is LNHNV and CDR2 is YYDKDF (reference sequence).

This clonotype was detected ten times or more. In nucleotides, the CDR3 is TGTGCCAGCAGATATCGATTAAATAGCAATCAGCCCCAGCATTTT. Its translation: CASRYRLNSNQPQHF. V is TRBV6-5 and J is TRBJ1-5; D not certain. Trimming took 6 bases from V and 0 from J, leaving 12 bases between them. CDR3 length: 15 residues. Germline loops: CDR1 MNHEY, CDR2 SVGAGI.

This clonotype was seen many times. This chain uses TRBV12-3 or TRBV12-4 with TRBJ2-5; D tentatively reads TRBD1 or TRBD2 (5 bases each). Trimming removed 5 bases at V and 5 bases at J, with 12 bases between. The length of the CDR3 is 13 residues. CDR3 bases: TGTGCCAGCAGTACGGGGCCTACGGAGACCCAGTACTTC. This translates into CASSTGPTETQYF.

This clonotype was found many times. This rearrangement joins TRBV28 to TRBJ2-3, with a weak D call TRBD1 (6 bases). The CDR3 is 15 residues long. V dropped 4 bases and J dropped 4 bases, with 15 bases sitting between them. Germline values: CDR1 MDHEN, CDR2 SYDVKM. The DNA of the CDR3 is TGTGCCAGCAGTTCGTCAGGGGCTCGGGCAGATACGCAGTATTTT. Residues: CASSSSGARADTQYF.

This clonotype appeared a single time. The CDR3 sequence: CASSPRRSGDNEQFF. In DNA form, the CDR3 reads TGTGCCAGCTCACCACGACGATCCGGGGACAATGAGCAGTTCTTC. J is TRBJ2-1 and V is TRBV18, with TRBD2 as a possible D gene (5 bases). The CDR3 is made up of 15 amino acids. Trimming removed 1 base at V and 5 bases at J, with 12 bases between. Germline V gene lookup returns CDR1 KGHSH and CDR2 LQKENI.

This clonotype was detected many times. The chain recombines TRBV9 with TRBJ2-3; D unclear. The CDR3 loop spans 14 amino acids. CDR1 and CDR2 (germline): SGDLS, YYNGEE. With 3 bases removed from V and 3 bases from J, the gap between germline ends came to 11 bases. Here the CDR3 DNA reads TGTGCCAGCAGCGCCCGACCGGAAACAGATACGCAGTATTTT. Amino acid sequence: CASSARPETDTQYF.

The chain uses TRBV3-1 and TRBJ2-7, with D possibly matching TRBD1 (6 bases). Germline values: CDR1 LGHDT, CDR2 YNNKEL (reference sequence). Trimming took 1 base from V and 13 from J, leaving 23 bases between them. This CDR3 spans 15 amino acids. The DNA for the CDR3 is TGTGCCAGCAGCCAAGGCGGAGTAGGTGTGGGACACAAATACTTC. Translated: CASSQGGVGVGHKYF.

This sequence joins TRBV7-9 and TRBJ1-4; the D gene is possibly TRBD1 (5 bases). CDR3 size: 16 residues. V lost 3 bases and J lost 4, with 15 bases in between. Germline CDR1 is SEHNR and CDR2 is FQNEAQ (reference sequence). For the CDR3, the DNA is TGTGCCAGCAGCTTGTTGCGCTGGGGGAGTAATGAAAAACTGTTTTTT. This translates into CASSLLRWGSNEKLFF.

This clonotype was found many times. The rearrangement links TRBV5-8 to TRBJ1-3; 9 nucleotides line up with TRBD1. CDR1 and CDR2 from the germline V gene are SGHTS and YDEGEE. Germline trimming cut 3 bases from V and 3 bases from J; bases unmatched to any gene: 13. CDR3 length equals 18 residues. The CDR3 sequence is CASSSENTGGRNGNTIYF. CDR3 DNA sequence: TGTGCCAGCAGCTCAGAAAATACAGGGGGCCGAAATGGAAACACCATATATTTT. Full variable domain (missing parts from reference TRBV5-8 and TRBJ1-3): EAGVTQSPTHLIKTRGQQATLRCSPISGHTSVYWYQQALGLGLQFLLWYDEGEERNRGNFPPRFSGRQFPNYSSELNVNALELEDSALYLCASSSENTGGRNGNTIYFGEGSWLTVV.

The V call is TRBV28, the J call TRBJ1-5; a possible D gene is TRBD1 (6 bases). Trimming removed 6 bases from V and 4 bases from J, with 10 bases in between. This CDR3 comprises 13 residues. Germline V gene sequence: CDR1 MDHEN, CDR2 SYDVKM. The CDR3 sequence: CASRVTGNQPQHF. The CDR3 bases are TGTGCCAGCAGGGTTACAGGGAATCAGCCCCAGCATTTT.

In this sample, this clonotype turned up many times. This chain uses TRBV20-1 with TRBJ1-3; D remains ambiguous. The germline V gene has CDR1 DFQATT and CDR2 SNEGSKA (reference sequence). This CDR3 region has 8 residues. CDR3 DNA: TGCAGGGGCGGTTATCCATATTTT. Amino acid sequence: CRGGYPYF.

With respect to this clonotype: At one boundary the junction diverges from the germline segment, which might be a read error. J is TRBJ2-2 and V is TRBV19; D might be TRBD2 (5 bases). Germline V gene data show CDR1 as LNHDA and CDR2 as SQIVND (reference sequence). CDR3 length: 13 residues. The chain's CDR3 is CASSQVSTGELVF. In DNA, the CDR3 is TGTGCCAGTAGTCAGGTATCAACCGGGGAGCTGGTTTTT.

This clonotype was seen at least ten times. The rearrangement links TRBV9 to TRBJ1-5; 7 bases map to TRBD1. CDR1 and CDR2 (germline): SGDLS, YYNGEE. The CDR3 runs to 14 residues. J was trimmed by 7 bases and V by 3 bases; bases with no gene match: 7. CDR3 region: CASSAQGFEQPQHF. Written as DNA, the CDR3 is TGTGCCAGCAGCGCACAGGGGTTCGAGCAGCCCCAGCATTTT.

This clonotype showed up many times. V is TRBV10-3 and J is TRBJ2-1, with TRBD2 as a possible D gene (5 bases). Per germline, CDR1 ENHRY and CDR2 SYGVKD. The V gene lost 5 bases and the J gene lost 3 bases, with 17 bases spanning the gap. The CDR3 runs 16 residues. In DNA form, the CDR3 reads TGTGCCATCAGTCCCCAAGCCGTCGGGGTCTACAATGAGCAGTTCTTC. Protein: CAISPQAVGVYNEQFF.

The chain has TRBV29-1 and TRBJ2-1, with D hard to call. The CDR3 is made up of 17 amino acids. V was trimmed by 1 base and J by 0 bases, leaving 16 bases between them. Germline CDR1 SQVTM, CDR2 ANQGSEA. This chain's CDR3 is CSVEGSERMSSYNEQFF. The CDR3 region has the DNA TGCAGCGTTGAAGGTTCGGAGCGTATGAGCTCCTACAATGAGCAGTTCTTC.

This clonotype was counted at least ten times. The chain is built from TRBV10-3 and TRBJ1-2; the D gene is possibly TRBD1 (5 bases). CDR3 length: 12 residues. CDR1 and CDR2 (germline): ENHRY, SYGVKD. V lost 0 bases to trimming and J lost 8 bases, with 7 bases between them. CDR3 region: CAISESGAGYTF. CDR3 DNA sequence: TGTGCCATCAGTGAGTCAGGGGCCGGCTACACCTTC.